A selection of T cell receptor beta chains follows, all from one sample in a study of T cell responses to AZD1222 COVID-19 vaccine. Generated by immunoSEQ multiplex PCR, the TCRdb table keeps only in-frame clones and is missing some. Here the sample spans some 120,000 clones, approximately 86% being singletons. The specimen comprised peripheral blood, sampled on day 0 of AZD1222 vaccination. The receptors were gathered from an adult in good health. Both conserved end residues are part of each CDR3. The D gene is left open where the match is weak. A row's size may be missing; if present it is once, few, many or a size class.

TRBJ2-1 TRBD1 TRBV10-3 NA CAISGSGGYNEQFF TGTGCCATCAGTGGCTCAGGGGGCTACAATGAGCAGTTCTTC
TRBJ1-4 NA TRBV18 once CASSLGLNEKLFF TGTGCCAGCTCACTGGGACTTAATGAAAAACTGTTTTTT
TRBJ1-2 NA TRBV4-1 once CASSQVEGGFYGYTF TGCGCCAGCAGCCAAGTGGAAGGGGGTTTCTATGGCTACACCTTC
TRBJ1-4 TRBD1 TRBV3-1/TRBV3-2 NA CASSQVMQGAPEKLFF TGTGCCAGCAGCCAAGTGATGCAGGGGGCGCCGGAAAAACTGTTTTTT
TRBJ2-3 TRBD1 TRBV7-2 NA CASSSRTGTQYF TGTGCCAGCAGTTCCCGGACAGGTACGCAGTATTTT
TRBJ1-4 TRBD1 TRBV5-4 NA CASSRYRTGRIATNEKLFF TGTGCCAGCAGCCGATATCGGACAGGGAGGATAGCAACTAATGAAAAACTGTTTTTT
TRBJ1-3 NA TRBV9 NA CASSVDGNSGNTIYF TGTGCCAGCAGCGTAGATGGGAACTCTGGAAACACCATATATTTT
TRBJ2-1 TRBD2 TRBV7-2 once CASSSPGLDINEQFF TGTGCCAGCAGCTCTCCAGGACTAGACATCAATGAGCAGTTCTTC
TRBJ2-5 TRBD1 TRBV7-9 NA CASSPPTGAQETQYF TGTGCCAGCAGCCCACCGACAGGGGCCCAAGAGACCCAGTACTTC
TRBJ1-5 TRBD1 TRBV18 once CASSATGGNQPQHF TGTGCCAGCTCAGCTACAGGGGGCAATCAGCCCCAGCATTTT
TRBJ2-1 TRBD1 TRBV15 NA CATSNTGTGGYNEQFF TGTGCCACCAGCAATACCGGGACAGGGGGCTACAATGAGCAGTTCTTC
TRBJ1-2 TRBD1 TRBV30 NA CAWSVQGAGGYTF TGTGCCTGGAGTGTACAGGGGGCAGGGGGCTACACCTTC
TRBJ2-5 NA TRBV4-2 NA CASSQYSDSQETQYF TGTGCCAGCAGCCAATACTCGGACTCTCAAGAGACCCAGTACTTC
TRBJ2-1 NA TRBV9 NA CASSIFPPSEQFF TGTGCCAGCAGCATTTTCCCTCCTTCTGAGCAGTTCTTC
TRBJ2-7 NA TRBV7-2 NA CASSLARPGASEQYF TGTGCCAGCAGCTTAGCTCGTCCGGGGGCTAGCGAGCAGTACTTC
TRBJ2-1 NA TRBV5-1 NA CASSFRSAWDEQFF TGCGCCAGCAGCTTCCGCTCAGCCTGGGATGAGCAGTTCTTC
TRBJ2-1 NA TRBV5-8 NA CASSLMMSFSYNEQFF TGTGCCAGCAGCTTGATGATGAGTTTCTCCTACAATGAGCAGTTCTTC
TRBJ2-1 TRBD1 TRBV24-1 NA CATSVHRGTEQFF TGTGCCACCAGTGTGCACAGGGGGACTGAGCAGTTCTTC
TRBJ1-6 NA TRBV18 NA CASSLGGSNSPLHF TGTGCCAGCTCACTCGGCGGGTCTAATTCACCCCTCCACTTT
TRBJ1-1 TRBD1 TRBV6-5 NA CASSYGQGEAFF TGTGCCAGCAGTTACGGACAGGGTGAAGCTTTCTTT
TRBJ1-5 NA TRBV28 NA CASRKNSRYSNQPQHF TGTGCCAGCAGGAAAAACAGCCGTTATAGCAATCAGCCCCAGCATTTT
TRBJ1-1 NA TRBV15 NA CATSRGSTEAFF TGTGCCACCAGCAGAGGATCGACTGAAGCTTTCTTT
TRBJ1-6 NA TRBV5-1 NA CASRQNQDSSPLHF TGCGCCAGCAGGCAGAATCAGGACAGTTCACCCCTCCACTTT
TRBJ2-3 NA TRBV20-1 NA CSASSRVSTDTQYF TGCAGTGCTAGTTCTCGAGTAAGCACAGATACGCAGTATTTT
TRBJ1-6 TRBD1 TRBV19 NA CASNPTGRSPLHF TGTGCCAGTAACCCGACAGGGAGGTCACCCCTCCACTTT
TRBJ1-2 NA TRBV6-5 NA CASSYSGKRGYGYTF TGTGCCAGCAGTTACTCCGGGAAAAGGGGCTATGGCTACACCTTC
TRBJ2-2 TRBD1 TRBV27 NA CASSFTGQGGTGELFF TGTGCCAGCAGTTTCACCGGACAGGGAGGAACCGGGGAGCTGTTTTTT
TRBJ1-6 TRBD1 TRBV18 NA CASSPPGQGNSPLHF TGTGCCAGCTCACCACCGGGACAGGGTAATTCACCCCTCCACTTT
TRBJ2-3 TRBD1 TRBV29-1 NA CSAKQGGGDTQYF TGCAGCGCTAAACAGGGGGGAGGAGATACGCAGTATTTT
TRBJ1-2 TRBD1 TRBV5-6 NA CASSPTGGGYGYTF TGTGCCAGCAGCCCGACAGGGGGCGGCTATGGCTACACCTTC
TRBJ1-6 NA TRBV2 NA CASSEAYRTGSPLHF TGTGCCAGCAGTGAAGCCTACAGAACGGGTTCACCCCTCCACTTT
TRBJ1-1 NA TRBV28 NA CASSLPVMNTEAFF TGTGCCAGCAGTTTACCCGTCATGAACACTGAAGCTTTCTTT
TRBJ2-7 TRBD2 TRBV7-2 NA CASSLRREGSFYEQYF TGTGCCAGCAGCTTACGGCGGGAGGGCAGCTTCTACGAGCAGTACTTC
TRBJ1-1 NA TRBV21-1 NA CASSKGTGKVPFF TGTGCCAGCAGCAAGGGGACAGGGAAGGTACCTTTCTTT
TRBJ2-1 TRBD2 TRBV6-5 NA CASSYSSGNSYNEQFF TGTGCCAGCAGTTACTCGAGCGGGAACTCCTACAATGAGCAGTTCTTC
TRBJ2-7 NA TRBV19 NA CASGMGIYEQYF TGTGCCAGTGGGATGGGGATTTACGAGCAGTACTTC
TRBJ2-2 NA TRBV5-1 few CASSLGDRRANTGELFF TGCGCCAGCAGCTTGGGGGATAGACGCGCGAACACCGGGGAGCTGTTTTTT
TRBJ1-3 NA TRBV9 NA CASSVDAWGQPSSGNTIYF TGTGCCAGCAGCGTAGATGCCTGGGGGCAGCCATCCTCTGGAAACACCATATATTTT
TRBJ1-1 NA TRBV3-1/TRBV3-2 NA CASSLHHGASNTEAFF TGTGCCAGCAGCCTCCATCACGGAGCCTCGAACACTGAAGCTTTCTTT
TRBJ1-2 NA TRBV5-4 NA CASSLAGQTLPYGYTF TGTGCCAGCAGCTTGGCCGGACAGACCCTACCCTATGGCTACACCTTC
TRBJ1-5 TRBD1 TRBV19 once CASRQGNQPQHF TGTGCCAGTCGACAGGGGAATCAGCCCCAGCATTTT
TRBJ1-4 TRBD1 TRBV3-1/TRBV3-2 NA CASSRQGREKLFF TGTGCCAGCAGCCGACAGGGACGTGAAAAACTGTTTTTT
TRBJ1-6 NA TRBV7-2 NA CASSHNGGETPLHF TGTGCCAGCAGCCATAACGGGGGCGAGACACCCCTCCACTTT
TRBJ2-5 TRBD2 TRBV20-1 NA CSASKGTSGATQYF TGCAGTGCTAGTAAGGGGACTAGTGGTGCGACCCAGTACTTC
TRBJ2-5 NA TRBV13 NA CASSTRRFETQYF TGTGCCAGCAGCACAAGGCGGTTCGAGACCCAGTACTTC
TRBJ2-3 TRBD1 TRBV11-3 NA CASSGTGSMADTQYF TGTGCCAGCAGCGGGACAGGGAGTATGGCAGATACGCAGTATTTT
TRBJ1-3 TRBD1 TRBV28 NA CASSRDSGNTIYF TGTGCCAGCAGTCGGGACAGCGGAAACACCATATATTTT
TRBJ1-1 TRBD1 TRBV28 NA CASSLPTGAYTEAFF TGTGCCAGCAGTCTCCCGACAGGGGCGTACACTGAAGCTTTCTTT
TRBJ1-5 NA TRBV5-6 once CASSLVFLEGLSNQPQHF TGTGCCAGCAGCTTGGTCTTCTTGGAGGGGCTTAGCAATCAGCCCCAGCATTTT
TRBJ1-1 TRBD1 TRBV6-5 NA CASTAGGRGTEAFF TGTGCCAGCACCGCAGGGGGCAGGGGGACTGAAGCTTTCTTT
TRBJ1-1 NA TRBV6-5 NA CASTTGHTNTEAFF TGTGCCAGCACCACGGGACATACGAACACTGAAGCTTTCTTT
TRBJ1-2 NA TRBV12-3/TRBV12-4 NA CASSPGVYGYTF TGTGCCAGCAGCCCAGGGGTCTATGGCTACACCTTC
TRBJ2-2 TRBD1 TRBV28 NA CASTDRGRNTGELFF TGTGCCAGCACAGACAGGGGGCGCAACACCGGGGAGCTGTTTTTT
TRBJ1-2 TRBD1 TRBV27 NA CASSLFGTGGADYGYTF TGTGCCAGCAGTTTATTCGGGACAGGGGGCGCGGACTATGGCTACACCTTC
TRBJ1-6 NA TRBV6-2/TRBV6-3 NA CASSPPGHIGGADSPLHF TGTGCCAGCAGTCCCCCAGGCCACATTGGGGGCGCGGATTCACCCCTCCACTTT
TRBJ2-5 TRBD1 TRBV5-1 NA CASSPGQAKETQYF TGCGCCAGCAGTCCAGGACAGGCGAAAGAGACCCAGTACTTC
TRBJ1-5 TRBD1 TRBV27 NA CASSMTGRSNQPQHF TGTGCCAGCAGTATGACAGGGAGAAGCAATCAGCCCCAGCATTTT